This TCR beta chain stems from a study of identical twins' blood T cells. MiXCR was run by TCRdb on the 5' RACE reads, yielding one entry per CDR3 protein. The table has 300,000 to 400,000 distinct CDR3 sequences, approximately 30% seen once. V shed 0 bases and J shed 0 bases, with 12 bases lying between them. The germline V gene encodes CDR1 LGHNT and CDR2 FRNRAP. This CDR3 contains 17 residues. This receptor was identified in a woman aged 18 to 55 in good health. This sequence joins TRBV12-5 and TRBJ1-5; tentative D call: TRBD1 (5 bases). The source material was PBMCs. The CDR3 region has the DNA TGTGCTAGTGGTTTGGTGTTGACAGAACTTAGCAATCAGCCCCAGCATTTT. It encodes CASGLVLTELSNQPQHF.